This paragraph covers one T cell receptor (beta chain) sequence. V lost 5 bases to trimming and J lost 4 bases, with 14 bases between them. This CDR3 has 14 amino acids. Germline V gene lookup returns CDR1 SEHNR and CDR2 FQNEAQ (reference sequence). The data originate from a study of neurological immune-mediated disorders. TCRdb reprocessed the 5' RACE reads via MiXCR and lists one record per CDR3 protein. There are more than 40,000 distinct CDR3 sequences in the sample; approximately 3% occur only once, and roughly 16% lies in the top ten. Sequences were obtained from PBMCs. This sequence joins TRBV7-9 and TRBJ2-5; D is perhaps TRBD1 (6 bases). The TCR comes from a woman aged 45-65 years with multiple sclerosis. DNA of the CDR3: TGTGCCAGCAGCCCCAGGGGCCAAAGAGAGACCCAGTACTTC. This gives the protein CASSPRGQRETQYF.